This entry describes one TCR beta chain. V shed 3 bases and J 8 bases; nucleotides not matched to a gene: 7. CDR1 is GTSNPN and CDR2 is SVGIG in the germline V gene (reference sequence). This CDR3 comprises 14 residues. This entry is derived from a study of blood T cell repertoires in COVID-19. The protocol was immunoSEQ multiplex PCR, while the TCRdb copy is restricted to in-frame clones and leaves out a portion. The sample holds about 150,000 clones, less than 90% seen once. The clonotype originates from a man aged 25 to 45 with COVID-19, enrolled during active disease. The sample taken for sequencing was peripheral blood. The chain carries TRBV30 and TRBJ1-4; 9 bases match TRBD1. In DNA, the CDR3 is TGTGCCTGGAGGGCGGGACAGGGAAACGAAAAACTGTTTTTT. Translated: CAWRAGQGNEKLFF.